A selection of T cell receptor beta chains follows, all from one sample in a study of T cell repertoires in cytomegalovirus infection. Each CDR3 protein is one row after TCRdb ran MiXCR on the reads. The table lists some 920,000 distinct CDR3 sequences, approximately 33% of them singletons. Antigen specificity for these receptors is unknown. This specimen consisted of cultured CD8+ T cells from PBMCs, obtained from culture after CMV antigen stimulation. All receptors come from a human donor in good health (CMV status not recorded). Some clones in this sample may be carry-over from other donors' samples. Each CDR3 is given with its conserved first and last residue. A D gene is named only where the DNA matches it firmly. Only part of the rows carry a size: once, few, many, or a class if the clone is expanded.

>11|TRBV12-3/TRBV12-4|-|TRBJ2-3|many
TGTGCCAGCAGTTTCGGGGATACGCAGTATTTT
CASSFGDTQYF
>15|TRBV7-9|TRBD1|TRBJ1-1|few
TGTGCCAGCAGCTTAGTGACAGGGGGAAACACTGAAGCTTTCTTT
CASSLVTGGNTEAFF
>13|TRBV2|-|TRBJ1-3|-
TGTGCCAGCACAGGGGTGGGCGGAAACACCATATATTTT
CASTGVGGNTIYF
>16|TRBV14|TRBD1|TRBJ2-6|-
TGTGCCAGCAGCATCGTCAGGGGGTCTCGGGCCAACGTCCTGACTTTC
CASSIVRGSRANVLTF
>12|TRBV27|TRBD1|TRBJ1-2|-
TGTGCCAGCAGTTGGGACAGGGTGGGCTACACCTTC
CASSWDRVGYTF
>13|TRBV20-1|-|TRBJ2-5|-
TGCAGTGCTAGACCTTTAGGGGAGGAGACCCAGTACTTC
CSARPLGEETQYF
>14|TRBV28|-|TRBJ1-5|-
TGTGCCAGCAGCTATCGGGGAGGGGGTCAGCCCCAGCATTTT
CASSYRGGGQPQHF
>17|TRBV3-1|-|TRBJ2-3|-
TGTGCCAGCAGCCAAGATCGAAACAGGGCACCCCCAGATACGCAGTATTTT
CASSQDRNRAPPDTQYF
>14|TRBV4-1|-|TRBJ2-3|few
TGCGCCAGCAGCCAAGCCCTTAGCACAGATACGCAGTATTTT
CASSQALSTDTQYF
>15|TRBV6-5|-|TRBJ2-1|-
TGTGCCAGCAGTCCTCAGGCGTCTTTCTACAATGAGCAGTTCTTC
CASSPQASFYNEQFF
>14|TRBV7-3|-|TRBJ2-3|few
TGTGCCAGCAGCTCGGGTAGCGGCACAGATACGCAGTATTTT
CASSSGSGTDTQYF
>16|TRBV4-1|TRBD1|TRBJ2-2|few
TGCGCCAGCAGCCAAGGGGACAGGACGAACACCGGGGAGCTGTTTTTT
CASSQGDRTNTGELFF
>16|TRBV4-1|TRBD1|TRBJ1-6|few
TGCGCCAGCAGAGCGACAGGGTTGGCCTATAATTCACCCCTCCACTTT
CASRATGLAYNSPLHF
>13|TRBV6-1|-|TRBJ2-1|many
TGTGCCAGCAGCCCCGGGACGATCAATGAGCAGTTCTTC
CASSPGTINEQFF
>13|TRBV2|-|TRBJ1-2|-
TGTGCCAGCATCGAGAGTAATTCGGACGGCTACACCTTC
CASIESNSDGYTF
>17|TRBV10-3|-|TRBJ2-1|few
TGTGCCATCAGTGACGCAGGAAGGGCTGGCAGGATCGATGAGCAGTTCTTC
CAISDAGRAGRIDEQFF
>15|TRBV19|TRBD1|TRBJ1-6|-
TGTGCCAGTAGTATAGAGGCAGGGGGCCGTTCACCCCTCCACTTT
CASSIEAGGRSPLHF
>12|TRBV12-3/TRBV12-4|-|TRBJ1-1|-
TGTGCCAGTTTCGGGGGGAACACTGAAGCTTTCTTT
CASFGGNTEAFF
>13|TRBV24-1|-|TRBJ2-7|-
TGTGCCACCAAGATTGAGGGGCGGTACGAGCAGTACTTC
CATKIEGRYEQYF
>13|TRBV4-2|-|TRBJ2-1|once
TGTGCCAGCAGCCAAGATTTGGGGACTGAGCAGTTCTTC
CASSQDLGTEQFF
>19|TRBV9|-|TRBJ2-1|-
TGTGCCAGCAGCGTAGTATCCGGGGAACGTGGGGAGGCCTACAATGAGCAGTTCTTC
CASSVVSGERGEAYNEQFF
>17|TRBV6-2/TRBV6-3|-|TRBJ2-2|many
TGTGCCAGCAGTTCACAGCGCTTCTCCGCGAACACCGGGGAGCTGTTTTTT
CASSSQRFSANTGELFF
>11|TRBV7-9|-|TRBJ2-1|-
TGTGCCCCTCGGGCAGACAATGAGCAGTTCTTC
CAPRADNEQFF
>16|TRBV12-5|-|TRBJ2-3|-
TGTGCTAGTGGTTGGGCAGTTGGGGGGTCCACAGATACGCAGTATTTT
CASGWAVGGSTDTQYF
>19|TRBV15|-|TRBJ2-1|-
TGTGCCACCAGCAGAGATCTTCGGAATTATGGGGCAGTTTCCAATGAGCAGTTCTTC
CATSRDLRNYGAVSNEQFF
>15|TRBV7-9|-|TRBJ2-2|-
TGTGCCAGCAGCTTAGCAGCAAGCCCGGCCGGGGAGCTGTTTTTT
CASSLAASPAGELFF
>14|TRBV12-3/TRBV12-4|-|TRBJ1-5|-
TGTGCCACCTCTACGGGGTATAGCAATCAGCCCCAGCATTTT
CATSTGYSNQPQHF
>14|TRBV19|TRBD1|TRBJ1-1|-
TGTGCCAGTAGGAGGACAGGGGGGGACACTGAAGCTTTCTTT
CASRRTGGDTEAFF
>16|TRBV7-9|-|TRBJ2-2|-
TGTGCCAGCAGCTACCCAGAGACACGGAACACCGGGGAGCTGTTTTTT
CASSYPETRNTGELFF
>14|TRBV6-2/TRBV6-3|-|TRBJ2-2|-
TGTGCCAGCAGTTACTCCCCTTTGAACGGGGAGCTGTTTTTT
CASSYSPLNGELFF
>15|TRBV4-1|-|TRBJ1-2|-
TGCGCCAGCAGCCATGCTTCGGGAGGGTTCTATGGCTACACCTTC
CASSHASGGFYGYTF
>18|TRBV11-2|TRBD2|TRBJ2-5|few
TGTGCCAGCAGCTTAGGGGCCGGGACTAGCGGGTTCCAAGAGACCCAGTACTTC
CASSLGAGTSGFQETQYF
>15|TRBV4-1|-|TRBJ2-1|few
TGCGCCAGCAGCCGATACCGGGGTGGGAACAATGAGCAGTTCTTC
CASSRYRGGNNEQFF
>16|TRBV7-9|TRBD1|TRBJ2-5|many
TGTGCCAGCAGCTTAGGGTCGCCCGGACAGGGAGAGACCCAGTACTTC
CASSLGSPGQGETQYF
>17|TRBV6-1|TRBD1|TRBJ1-5|many
TGTGCCAGCAGTGCTCCGGGACAGGGGCGGCCAAATCAGCCCCAGCATTTT
CASSAPGQGRPNQPQHF
>13|TRBV7-6|TRBD1|TRBJ1-1|few
TGTGCCAGCAGCCCCGGACAGGGGACAGTGTCTTTCTTT
CASSPGQGTVSFF